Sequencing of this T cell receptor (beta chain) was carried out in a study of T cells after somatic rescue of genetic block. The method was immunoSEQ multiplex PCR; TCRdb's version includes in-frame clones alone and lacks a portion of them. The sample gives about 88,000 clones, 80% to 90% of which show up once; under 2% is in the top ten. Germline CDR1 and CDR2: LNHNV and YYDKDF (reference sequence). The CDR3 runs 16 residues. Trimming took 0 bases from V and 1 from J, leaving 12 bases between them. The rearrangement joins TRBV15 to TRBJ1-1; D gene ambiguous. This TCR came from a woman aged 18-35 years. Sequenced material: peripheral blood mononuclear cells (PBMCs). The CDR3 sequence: CATSRDLGNRNTEAFF. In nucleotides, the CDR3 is TGTGCCACCAGCAGAGATCTGGGGAATCGGAACACTGAAGCTTTCTTT.